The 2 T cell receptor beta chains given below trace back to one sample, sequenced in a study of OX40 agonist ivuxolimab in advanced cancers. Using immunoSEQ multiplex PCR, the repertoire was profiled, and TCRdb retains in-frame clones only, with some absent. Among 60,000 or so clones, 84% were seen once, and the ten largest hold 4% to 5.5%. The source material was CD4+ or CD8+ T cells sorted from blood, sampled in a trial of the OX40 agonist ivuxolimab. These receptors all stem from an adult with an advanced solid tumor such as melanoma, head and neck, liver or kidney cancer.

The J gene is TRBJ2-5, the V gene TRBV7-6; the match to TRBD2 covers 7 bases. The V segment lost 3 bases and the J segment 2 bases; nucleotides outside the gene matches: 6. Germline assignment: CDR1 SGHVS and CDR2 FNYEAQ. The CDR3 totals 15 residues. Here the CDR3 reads CASSLRTRTQETQYF. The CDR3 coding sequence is TGTGCCAGCAGCTTGAGGACTAGGACGCAAGAGACCCAGTACTTC.

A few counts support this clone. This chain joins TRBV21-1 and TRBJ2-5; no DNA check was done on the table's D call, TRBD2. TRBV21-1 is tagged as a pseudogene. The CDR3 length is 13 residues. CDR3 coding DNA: TGTGCCAGCAGCAAGCTTAGTCGGGAGACCCAGTACTTC. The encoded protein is CASSKLSRETQYF.